Described below is a single TCR beta chain sequence and its context. Its antigen is unknown. In preparing the TRB cDNA libraries, 5' RACE with UMI labels was used. From the 5' RACE reads, TCRdb lists one entry per CDR3 protein and no DNA. Here the sample table reports approximately 100,000 distinct CDR3 sequences. The CDR3 has 17 residues. Germline values: CDR1 MDHEN, CDR2 SYDVKM. This entry comes from a study of CXCR3-negative and CXCR3-positive naive CD8 T cells. Regarding the study as a whole: Comparably high diversity marked both naive subsets, whereas memory CD8+ cells had much lower diversity. Hydrophobicity of TRB CDR3s was greater in CXCR3-positive naive cells than in CXCR3-negative naive cells. The TRBV-TRBJ usage of naive CXCR3-negative and CXCR3-positive cells was similar, but that of memory cells differed.

Phenotypically, naive CD8+ T cells corresponded to CD45RO-CCR7+CD27+CD95-. The chain has TRBV28 and TRBJ2-3; TCRdb names TRBD1, which stays unverified in the absence of DNA. The sequenced sample consisted of naive CXCR3+ CD8+ T cells from blood. The subset was: CD45RO-CCR7+CD27+CD95- naive CD8+ T cells expressing CXCR3 (TNR3+). The sequence derives from a human donor in good health. Some clones in this sample may be carry-over from other donors' samples. Here the CDR3 reads CASSLCAAGPRSDTQYF.